Following are 32 T cell receptor beta chains from one sample sequenced in a study of long-term antiretroviral therapy in people with HIV. The run of the v3.0 immunoSEQ assay was at survey level. Clones were read by immunoSEQ multiplex PCR, and TCRdb kept only the in-frame ones, dropping some. The sample shows over 40,000 clones, more than 90% of them seen only once. This specimen was unsorted PBMCs, taken 3.7 years after starting antiretroviral therapy. Every receptor here comes from a woman in her forties or fifties with HIV.

This clone is a singleton in its sample. V is TRBV4-1 and J is TRBJ1-4, with a possible D match to TRBD1 (5 bases). The CDR3 runs to 19 residues. The V end was cut by 0 bases, the J end by 10 bases, with 27 bases between. The germline gives CDR1 MGHRA, CDR2 YSYEKL. The CDR3 DNA follows: TGCGCCAGCAGCCAAGATACACACAGGCCCTCGGTTAGTGTTGGAAAACTGTTTTTT. Its protein is CASSQDTHRPSVSVGKLFF.

V gene TRBV7-3 combines with J gene TRBJ2-1; D perhaps matches TRBD1 (5 bases). V was cut by 2 bases and J by 0 bases, with 8 bases left in between. The CDR3 is made up of 15 amino acids. Germline assignment: CDR1 SGHTA and CDR2 FQGTGA. The CDR3 sequence is CASSLGAFSYNEQFF. The CDR3 DNA reads TGTGCCAGCAGCTTAGGGGCCTTCTCCTACAATGAGCAGTTCTTC.

The rearrangement links TRBV30 to TRBJ1-2, with 9 positions matching TRBD1. The CDR3 runs to 16 residues. Germline loops: CDR1 GTSNPN, CDR2 SVGIG (reference sequence). The V and J ends lost 0 bases and 4 bases, in that order; junction bases with no gene match: 9. The CDR3 reads CAWSVDRGVLGYGYTF. CDR3 coding DNA: TGTGCCTGGAGTGTTGACAGGGGGGTTTTAGGCTATGGCTACACCTTC.

CDR3 nucleotides: TGTGCCAGCAGCTTCGCGACAGGAAACGATCAGCCCCAGCATTTT. Its translation: CASSFATGNDQPQHF. The chain links TRBV11-1 to TRBJ1-5, with a possible D match to TRBD1 (6 bases). The V end lost 3 bases, the J end lost 5 bases, and 14 bases lay between the germline ends. Germline CDR1 and CDR2: SGHAT and FQDESV (reference sequence). The CDR3 has 15 residues. Supplemented by reference TRBV11-1 and TRBJ1-5, the full variable domain reads EAEVAQSPRYKITEKSQAVAFWCDPISGHATLYWYRQILGQGPELLVQFQDESVVDDSQLPKDRFSAERLKGVDSTLKIQPAELGDSAMYLCASSFATGNDQPQHFGDGTRLSIL.

This chain links TRBV5-4 with TRBJ1-1, with 8 bases that match TRBD1. CDR3 size: 17 residues. CDR1 is SGHNT, CDR2 YYREEE, per germline (reference sequence). J lost 4 bases, V lost 4 bases, and 15 bases had no gene match. The CDR3 sequence is CASSGWTGNQGATEAFF. The CDR3 DNA sequence: TGTGCCAGCAGCGGGTGGACAGGGAATCAGGGGGCCACTGAAGCTTTCTTT.

The chain uses TRBV10-3 and TRBJ2-5, with 7 nucleotides matching TRBD1. In germline, CDR1 is ENHRY, CDR2 SYGVKD. The V and J ends lost 3 bases and 1 base, in that order; junction bases with no gene match: 5. The CDR3 loop spans 15 amino acids. CDR3 region: CAISDRDRIQETQYF. The CDR3 nucleotides read TGTGCCATCAGTGATAGGGACAGAATCCAAGAGACCCAGTACTTC.

The genes are TRBV30 and TRBJ1-2; a weak D match, TRBD1 (5 bases). CDR3 length: 15 amino acids. Germline V CDR1 and CDR2: GTSNPN, SVGIG (reference sequence). Trimming removed 0 bases from V and 4 bases from J, with 15 bases in between. The CDR3 DNA reads as TGTGCCTGGAGTGTTACAGGTCCCCCCCGCTATGGCTACACCTTC. Translated, it gives CAWSVTGPPRYGYTF.

The J gene is TRBJ2-3, the V gene TRBV5-4; possibly TRBD1 or TRBD2 for D (5 bases each). CDR3 length equals 15 residues. Germline lookup yields CDR1 SGHNT and CDR2 YYREEE (reference sequence). V was shortened by 0 bases and J by 3 bases, with 11 bases between the two germline ends. The CDR3, as DNA: TGTGCCAGCAGCTTGGCGGGGCAGCTTACAGATACGCAGTATTTT. It is translated as CASSLAGQLTDTQYF.

This sequence joins TRBV30 and TRBJ1-1; possible D gene TRBD1, 5 bases. The V gene lost 5 bases and the J gene lost 1 base, with 14 bases spanning the gap. The CDR3 sequence is 14 residues long. Germline CDR1 and CDR2: GTSNPN and SVGIG (reference sequence). For the CDR3, the DNA is TGTGCCTGGTACACAGGCAAAGGGAACACTGAAGCTTTCTTT. Translating gives CAWYTGKGNTEAFF.

V is TRBV2 and J is TRBJ1-6; D is unclear. Germline loops: CDR1 SNHLY, CDR2 FYNNEI. The CDR3 spans 15 residues. Trimming left V 6 bases short and J 7 bases short, with 16 bases between. The CDR3 sequence: CASRDGRGGNSPLHF. DNA for the CDR3: TGTGCCAGCAGGGATGGTCGGGGTGGCAATTCACCCCTCCACTTT.

This clone has a handful of counts. The gene calls are TRBV7-3 and TRBJ2-6; TRBD1 matches at 8 bases. The germline V gene has CDR1 SGHTA and CDR2 FQGTGA. CDR3 size: 18 residues. V was pared by 5 bases and J by 0 bases, with 9 bases of the junction left unmatched. The CDR3: CASSPGQGLSSGANVLTF. For the CDR3, the DNA is TGTGCCAGCAGCCCAGGACAGGGTCTCTCCTCTGGGGCCAACGTCCTGACTTTC.

This chain links TRBV18 with TRBJ1-2, with D uncertain. Germline assignment: CDR1 KGHSH and CDR2 LQKENI. V was trimmed by 0 bases and J by 2 bases, leaving 4 bases between them. This CDR3 has 13 residues. The CDR3 loop reads CASSPPENYGYTF. CDR3 nucleotide sequence: TGTGCCAGCTCACCACCGGAGAACTATGGCTACACCTTC.

J is TRBJ1-3 and V is TRBV5-8; D is uncertain. There are 11 residues in the CDR3. CDR1 SGHTS and CDR2 YDEGEE come from the germline V gene. V gave up 4 bases and J gave up 8 bases, with 7 bases separating them. The CDR3: CASSLKDTIYF. CDR3 DNA sequence: TGTGCCAGCAGCCTAAAGGACACCATATATTTT.

This chain uses TRBV7-9 with TRBJ2-7; the D is unclear. The CDR3 loop spans 12 amino acids. The germline V gene encodes CDR1 SEHNR and CDR2 FQNEAQ (reference sequence). V gave up 2 bases and J gave up 6 bases, with 8 bases separating them. CDR3 amino acids: CASSLNVAEQYF. CDR3 sequence (DNA): TGTGCCAGCAGCTTAAATGTGGCCGAGCAGTACTTC.

The chain links TRBV29-1 to TRBJ1-1; TRBD1 agrees at 7 bases. This CDR3 is built from 14 residues. The V and J ends lost 3 bases and 6 bases, in that order; junction bases with no gene match: 10. Germline values: CDR1 SQVTM, CDR2 ANQGSEA. The CDR3 DNA is TGCAGCGTTGAGTTGACAGGGCCCCTCCCTGAAGCTTTCTTT. This sequence encodes CSVELTGPLPEAFF.

V and J are TRBV5-1 and TRBJ2-5; D is possibly TRBD1 (5 bases). The CDR3 spans 15 residues. Trimming removed 0 bases from V and 5 bases from J, with 14 bases in between. The germline V gene has CDR1 SGHRS and CDR2 YFSETQ. The CDR3 DNA reads TGCGCCAGCAGCTTGGACCAGGGCGCCGAGGAGACCCAGTACTTC. Protein product: CASSLDQGAEETQYF.

This clone was recorded only once. The CDR3 DNA sequence: TGTGCCAGCATGATGGCAGGCTACACCTTC. It specifies CASMMAGYTF. The chain joins TRBV6-6 to TRBJ1-2; D remains ambiguous. V dropped 7 bases and J dropped 8 bases, with 8 bases sitting between them. The length of the CDR3 is 10 residues. Germline-derived CDR1 and CDR2 are MNHNY and SVGAGI (reference sequence).

This chain connects TRBV5-8 to TRBJ1-1, with D hard to call. V lost 3 bases, J lost 1 base, and 7 bases lay in between. CDR1 and CDR2 (germline): SGHTS, YDEGEE. This CDR3 has 13 residues. CDR3 sequence: CASSYSKNTEAFF. The CDR3 DNA reads TGTGCCAGCAGCTATAGCAAGAACACTGAAGCTTTCTTT.

In DNA form, the CDR3 reads TGTGCCAGCTCACCACCGACTATGGTGCAGAACACTGAAGCTTTCTTT. Residues: CASSPPTMVQNTEAFF. The chain links TRBV18 to TRBJ1-1; no firm D call. The germline V and J ends were trimmed by 0 bases and 1 base, with 12 bases remaining between them. The CDR3 extends over 16 amino acids. Germline V gene data show CDR1 as KGHSH and CDR2 as LQKENI.

This chain connects TRBV7-3 to TRBJ2-3; a weak D match, TRBD2 (5 bases). Trimming cost V 1 base and J 1 base, with 9 bases left between them. CDR3 length equals 15 residues. CDR1 is SGHTA and CDR2 is FQGTGA in the germline V gene. CDR3 DNA sequence: TGTGCCAGCAGCTTAAACCTGGAGGGCACAGATACGCAGTATTTT. Residues: CASSLNLEGTDTQYF. Looking up the rest from reference TRBV7-3 and TRBJ2-3 gives the full variable domain: GAGVSQTPSNKVTEKGKYVELRCDPISGHTALYWYRQSLGQGPEFLIYFQGTGAADDSGLPNDRFFAVRPEGSVSTLKIQRTERGDSAVYLCASSLNLEGTDTQYFGPGTRLTVL.

This chain uses TRBV5-6 with TRBJ2-7; TRBD1 agrees at 9 bases. The CDR3 spans 14 residues. Germline V gene lookup returns CDR1 SGHDT and CDR2 YYEEEE. The V segment lost 3 bases and the J segment 4 bases; nucleotides outside the gene matches: 5. This CDR3 reads CASSSRDRDYEQYF. CDR3 nucleotide sequence: TGTGCCAGCAGCTCCCGGGACAGGGATTACGAGCAGTACTTC.

This chain connects TRBV10-3 to TRBJ2-7; TRBD1 agrees at 11 bases. The CDR3 spans 13 residues. J was trimmed by 6 bases and V by 10 bases; bases with no gene match: 8. In germline, CDR1 is ENHRY, CDR2 SYGVKD. CDR3 bases: TGTGCCACCTCGACCGGGACAGGGGGCGAGCAGTACTTC. Its translation is CATSTGTGGEQYF.

The chain carries TRBV21-1 and TRBJ2-3; the table assigns TRBD2, which was not confirmed against the DNA. TRBV21-1 counts as a pseudogene. This CDR3 comprises 16 residues. This chain's CDR3 is CASSKWTGGPQDTQYF. The CDR3 DNA follows: TGTGCCAGCAGCAAATGGACGGGAGGGCCTCAGGATACGCAGTATTTT.

In its sample, this clone was seen once. V is TRBV4-3 and J is TRBJ1-4; maybe TRBD1 (6 bases). V lost 0 bases to trimming and J lost 7 bases, with 15 bases between them. Germline CDR1 LGHNA, CDR2 YSLEER. The CDR3 totals 16 residues. Here the CDR3 DNA reads TGCGCCAGCAGCCAAGATATCGACAGGCAAACTGAAAAACTGTTTTTT. It translates to CASSQDIDRQTEKLFF.

The gene calls are TRBV30 and TRBJ2-7; 8 bases are a match to TRBD1. With V trimmed by 4 bases and J by 0 bases, 11 bases remained unmatched. The CDR3 loop spans 16 amino acids. From germline, CDR1 is GTSNPN and CDR2 SVGIG (reference sequence). This CDR3 is CAWKPSNRGFSYEQYF. The CDR3 region has the DNA TGTGCCTGGAAACCCTCAAACAGGGGGTTCTCCTACGAGCAGTACTTC. Filled out from reference TRBV30 and TRBJ2-7, the complete variable domain reads SQTIHQWPATLVQPVGSPLSLECTVEGTSNPNLYWYRQAAGRGLQLLFYSVGIGQISSEVPQNLSASRPQDRQFILSSKKLLLSDSGFYLCAWKPSNRGFSYEQYFGPGTRLTVT.

J is TRBJ2-7 and V is TRBV10-3, with TRBD1 identical over 10 bases. Trimming cost V 6 bases and J 5 bases; bases outside gene matches: 10. Germline V lookup: CDR1 ENHRY, CDR2 SYGVKD. The CDR3 has 15 residues. The CDR3 sequence is CAISRPGTGVDEQYF. The CDR3 DNA reads TGTGCCATCAGCAGGCCCGGGACAGGGGTGGACGAGCAGTACTTC.

DNA for the CDR3: TGTGCCAGCAGCCGAGAGGTTACAGGGTTTACGGGGGACTATGGCTACACCTTC. Residues: CASSREVTGFTGDYGYTF. The J gene is TRBJ1-2, the V gene TRBV4-2, with a tentative D call TRBD1 (6 bases). With 4 bases removed from V and 3 bases from J, the gap between germline ends came to 24 bases. Per the germline V gene, CDR1 is LGHNA and CDR2 is YNFKEQ. The CDR3 runs to 18 residues.

The chain joins TRBV6-5 to TRBJ1-1; tentatively, D is TRBD1 (6 bases). Germline V CDR1 and CDR2: MNHEY, SVGAGI. CDR3 length equals 12 residues. The V end lost 8 bases, the J end lost 6 bases, and 13 bases lay between the germline ends. In nucleotides, the CDR3 is TGTGCCAGCGCTGACAGGTACGCTGAAGCTTTCTTT. It encodes CASADRYAEAFF.

The rearrangement uses TRBV6-5 and TRBJ1-1, with D unclear. The germline V gene encodes CDR1 MNHEY and CDR2 SVGAGI. This CDR3 contains 14 residues. With 5 bases removed from V and 4 bases from J, the gap between germline ends came to 14 bases. CDR3 coding DNA: TGTGCCAGCAGTCACCCGCCCCTTAGCACTGAAGCTTTCTTT. Protein product: CASSHPPLSTEAFF.

The chain carries TRBV5-6 and TRBJ2-2, with 12 nucleotides matching TRBD2. With 3 bases clipped from V and 4 bases from J, the junction kept 4 bases outside the gene matches. Germline values: CDR1 SGHDT, CDR2 YYEEEE. The CDR3 is made up of 16 amino acids. CDR3 nucleotides: TGTGCCAGCAGCTCAGGACTAGCGGGGCGCACCGGGGAGCTGTTTTTT. Translated: CASSSGLAGRTGELFF.

The CDR3 nucleotides read TGTGCCAGCAGTGAATATACGCCCCCGGGGGGGCCAGATACGCAGTATTTT. Amino acids: CASSEYTPPGGPDTQYF. The chain joins TRBV25-1 to TRBJ2-3, with 8 bases identical to TRBD2. The CDR3 is 17 amino acids. After removal of 0 bases from V and 4 bases from J, the junction contained 9 bases not matched to a gene. Germline-derived CDR1 and CDR2 are MGHDK and SYGVNS.

This clone has a single count. The chain has TRBV6-5 and TRBJ2-5; the match to TRBD2 covers 10 bases. The CDR3 loop spans 14 amino acids. J lost 5 bases, V lost 6 bases, and 6 bases had no gene match. Germline V lookup: CDR1 MNHEY, CDR2 SVGAGI. In DNA form, the CDR3 reads TGTGCCAGCAGGCAGCGGGGGGGCCTTGAGACCCAGTACTTC. Translation: CASRQRGGLETQYF.